This T cell receptor beta chain was captured in a study of blood T cell repertoires in COVID-19. Study context: Acute and convalescent COVID-19 samples came from the United States, Italy and Spain.

The assay was immunoSEQ multiplex PCR, and TCRdb's table has in-frame clones only and misses some. The sample has approximately 240,000 clones, around 82% seen once. This clone has a single count. This receptor was taken from a woman older than 75 with active or convalescent COVID-19. The sequenced sample consisted of peripheral blood.

The CDR3, as DNA: TGTGCCAGCTCACCACCCTCAAGGAGCGGCTGGGAGACCCAGTACTTC. Translation gives CASSPPSRSGWETQYF. The chain recombines TRBV18 with TRBJ2-5; weak D call: TRBD2 (5 bases). CDR3 length: 16 amino acids. V lost 0 bases and J lost 5, with 16 bases in between. The germline V gene has CDR1 KGHSH and CDR2 LQKENI.